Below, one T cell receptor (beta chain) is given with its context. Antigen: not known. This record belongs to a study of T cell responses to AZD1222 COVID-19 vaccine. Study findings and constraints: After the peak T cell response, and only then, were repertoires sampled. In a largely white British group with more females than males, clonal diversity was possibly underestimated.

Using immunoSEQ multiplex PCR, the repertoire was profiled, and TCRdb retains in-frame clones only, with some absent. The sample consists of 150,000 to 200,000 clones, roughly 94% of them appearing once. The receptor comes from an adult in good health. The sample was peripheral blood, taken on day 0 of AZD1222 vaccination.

Here the CDR3 reads CASSLLRPDTQYF. CDR3 nucleotide sequence: TGTGCCAGCAGCTTACTGAGGCCAGATACGCAGTATTTT. This rearrangement joins TRBV7-9 to TRBJ2-3; D remains ambiguous. V was cut by 2 bases and J by 4 bases, with 7 bases left in between. CDR1 is SEHNR, CDR2 FQNEAQ, per germline (reference sequence). The CDR3 runs to 13 residues.